Many counts were recorded for the clone carrying this T cell receptor (beta chain). Its specificity is unknown. This sample is part of a study of T cell repertoires in cytomegalovirus infection. Overall study: In public TCR beta signatures, there were indications of both CMV infection and matching HLA type. Study conclusions and caveats: It was HLA-C-restricted CMV-specific TCR beta clonotypes that dominated the response ex vivo. Summed frequency of shared TCR beta families picked out CMV carriers who also had the relevant HLA.

A single record per CDR3 protein comes from TCRdb applying MiXCR to the reads. The sample lists more than 85,000 distinct CDR3 sequences; approximately 17% were seen once. Germline CDR1 SGHAT, CDR2 FQDESV (reference sequence). The length of the CDR3 is 15 residues. Between the trimmed V and J ends, which lost 1 base and 3 bases, there was a span of 10 bases. The sequenced sample consisted of PBMCs. This TCR was recovered from a human donor in good health (CMV status not recorded). Some clones in this sample may be carry-over from other donors' samples. The rearrangement uses TRBV11-1 and TRBJ2-1; D is ambiguous. The CDR3 region is CASSLEPAGYNEQFF. In nucleotides, the CDR3 is TGTGCCAGCAGCTTAGAACCGGCAGGCTACAATGAGCAGTTCTTC.